A selection of T cell receptor beta chains follows, all from one sample in a study of shared clonotypes between healthy human individuals. Repertoires were generated with immunoSEQ multiplex PCR, while TCRdb's copy carries only in-frame clones and drops some. Here the sample spans under 650,000 clones, approximately 95% being singletons. The specimen was naive CD4+ T cells sorted from blood. These receptors came from a woman under 40 in good health. Both conserved end residues are part of each CDR3. A D gene is named only where the DNA matches it firmly. Part of the rows lack a size; the others show once, few, many or a class for expanded clones.

v_gene	j_gene	d_gene	abundance	CDR3aa	CDR3nt
TRBV5-8	TRBJ1-3	NA	NA	CASSLGLGNTIYF	TGTGCCAGCAGCTTGGGCCTAGGAAACACCATATATTTT
TRBV19	TRBJ1-2	NA	NA	CASSMEGDPNYGYTF	TGTGCCAGTAGTATGGAGGGAGACCCTAACTATGGCTACACCTTC
TRBV5-1	TRBJ2-2	NA	NA	CASSPTGITGELFF	TGCGCCAGCTCCCCGACAGGCATCACCGGGGAGCTGTTTTTT
TRBV19	TRBJ2-7	NA	NA	CASSTPPGTLPYEQYF	TGTGCCAGTAGTACCCCCCCCGGAACATTACCCTACGAGCAGTACTTC
TRBV7-9	TRBJ1-5	NA	NA	CASGKENSNQPQHF	TGTGCCTCCGGGAAGGAGAATAGCAATCAGCCCCAGCATTTT
TRBV19	TRBJ2-7	TRBD2	once	CASTSGRAGSYEQYF	TGTGCCAGTACTAGCGGGAGGGCGGGATCCTACGAGCAGTACTTC
TRBV9	TRBJ2-7	TRBD1	NA	CASSPRGQPLPVEQYF	TGTGCCAGCAGCCCCAGGGGACAGCCCTTGCCCGTTGAGCAGTACTTC
TRBV18	TRBJ2-7	TRBD2	NA	CASSPGTSVAYEQYF	TGTGCCAGCTCACCCGGGACTAGCGTAGCCTACGAGCAGTACTTC
TRBV9	TRBJ2-7	TRBD2	NA	CASSAGTSGRVYEQYF	TGTGCCAGCAGCGCCGGGACTAGCGGGAGGGTCTACGAGCAGTACTTC
TRBV19	TRBJ2-7	NA	NA	CASSIAGSSYEQYF	TGTGCCAGTAGTATCGCGGGAAGTTCCTACGAGCAGTACTTC
TRBV10-3	TRBJ1-5	NA	NA	CAISKDGSNQPQHF	TGTGCCATCAGTAAAGACGGGAGCAATCAGCCCCAGCATTTT
TRBV28	TRBJ2-7	TRBD1	NA	CASSLSTGGTYEQYF	TGTGCCAGCAGTTTATCCACAGGGGGAACCTACGAGCAGTACTTC
TRBV19	TRBJ1-1	NA	NA	CATRPGLNTEAFF	TGTGCCACTAGACCGGGGTTGAACACTGAAGCTTTCTTT
TRBV28	TRBJ1-6	TRBD1	NA	CASSPGGTRNSPLHF	TGTGCCAGCAGTCCAGGGGGTACCAGGAATTCACCCCTCCACTTT
TRBV5-6	TRBJ1-3	NA	NA	CASHGSDSGNTIYF	TGTGCCAGCCATGGATCAGACTCTGGAAACACCATATATTTT
TRBV5-1	TRBJ1-4	NA	NA	CASTDAEANEKLFF	TGCGCCAGTACGGACGCTGAGGCTAATGAAAAACTGTTTTTT
TRBV28	TRBJ1-5	NA	once	CASSFAGFNQPQHF	TGTGCCAGCAGTTTCGCCGGCTTCAATCAGCCCCAGCATTTT
TRBV18	TRBJ2-1	TRBD2	NA	CASSPRLAGDEQFF	TGTGCCAGCTCACCACGCCTAGCGGGAGATGAGCAGTTCTTC
TRBV6-6	TRBJ2-7	NA	NA	CASRAAPSYEQYF	TGTGCCAGCAGAGCGGCACCCTCCTACGAGCAGTACTTC
TRBV19	TRBJ2-7	TRBD2	NA	CASSPEGPGLAGVAYEQYF	TGTGCCAGTAGCCCGGAGGGGCCGGGACTAGCGGGAGTTGCCTACGAGCAGTACTTC
TRBV6-1	TRBJ2-7	NA	NA	CASSEGEGEEQYF	TGTGCCAGCAGTGAAGGGGAGGGGGAAGAGCAGTACTTC
TRBV2	TRBJ1-6	TRBD1	NA	CASSVETGGREPLHF	TGTGCCAGCAGTGTCGAAACAGGGGGCCGTGAACCCCTCCACTTT
TRBV6-1	TRBJ2-7	TRBD1	NA	CAARDRHYEQYF	TGTGCCGCTCGGGACAGACACTACGAGCAGTACTTC
TRBV7-8	TRBJ2-3	TRBD2	NA	CASSLIPSGKAGRTDTQYF	TGTGCCAGCAGCTTGATTCCTAGCGGGAAGGCGGGACGAACGGATACGCAGTATTTT
TRBV6-1	TRBJ2-5	NA	NA	CASTQGRTQETQYF	TGTGCCAGCACCCAAGGCAGGACCCAAGAGACCCAGTACTTC
TRBV5-1	TRBJ2-4	NA	NA	CASSLLMNIQYF	TGCGCCAGCAGCTTGTTAATGAACATTCAGTACTTC
TRBV28	TRBJ2-1	NA	NA	CASSLSMSSYNEQFF	TGTGCCAGCAGTTTATCAATGAGCTCCTACAATGAGCAGTTCTTC
TRBV29-1	TRBJ2-2	NA	NA	CSARPGTSDPGELFF	TGCAGCGCTAGACCCGGGACCTCCGACCCCGGGGAGCTGTTTTTT
TRBV11-3	TRBJ2-7	NA	NA	CASSLRLGDAESYEQYF	TGTGCCAGCAGCTTACGTCTCGGGGATGCGGAGAGCTACGAGCAGTACTTC
TRBV5-1	TRBJ2-5	TRBD2	NA	CASHRWGTSGTRYQETQYF	TGCGCCAGCCATCGTTGGGGGACTAGCGGGACCCGGTACCAAGAGACCCAGTACTTC
TRBV19	TRBJ2-5	NA	NA	CASSISVAGETQYF	TGTGCCAGTAGTATATCGGTAGCAGGCGAGACCCAGTACTTC
TRBV5-1	TRBJ2-7	TRBD2	NA	CASSLGLAGAYEQYF	TGCGCCAGCAGCTTGGGGCTAGCGGGAGCCTACGAGCAGTACTTC
TRBV5-5	TRBJ2-2	NA	NA	CASSSYTGELFF	TGTGCCAGCAGCTCCTACACCGGGGAGCTGTTTTTT
TRBV18	TRBJ2-7	NA	NA	CASSPYTGNEQYF	TGTGCCAGCTCACCCTATACAGGGAACGAGCAGTACTTC
TRBV10-3	TRBJ2-2	TRBD2	NA	CAISEWTSGAGELFF	TGTGCCATCAGTGAGTGGACTAGCGGGGCCGGGGAGCTGTTTTTT
TRBV6-1	TRBJ2-1	TRBD2	NA	CASSELASGKKFF	TGTGCCAGCAGTGAATTGGCTAGCGGCAAAAAGTTCTTC
TRBV4-2	TRBJ2-1	TRBD2	NA	CASSQEATSGLNEQFF	TGTGCCAGCAGCCAAGAGGCGACTAGCGGGCTTAATGAGCAGTTCTTC
TRBV7-8	TRBJ1-3	NA	NA	CASSPRISGNTIYF	TGTGCCAGCAGCCCAAGGATCTCTGGAAACACCATATATTTT
TRBV6-5	TRBJ1-5	NA	NA	CASSYSAGFQPQHF	TGTGCCAGCAGTTACTCGGCTGGGTTTCAGCCCCAGCATTTT
TRBV28	TRBJ2-3	TRBD1	NA	CASSHGQGVRYTQYF	TGTGCCAGCAGCCACGGACAGGGTGTCCGATATACGCAGTATTTT
TRBV18	TRBJ2-1	NA	once	CASSPQDAGEQFF	TGTGCCAGCTCACCACAGGACGCAGGTGAGCAGTTCTTC
TRBV2	TRBJ2-5	TRBD2	NA	CASTGASGREQYF	TGTGCCAGCACCGGGGCCTCAGGGCGGGAGCAGTACTTC
TRBV6-1	TRBJ2-7	TRBD2	NA	CASSEVGGLAASYEQYF	TGTGCCAGCAGTGAAGTTGGGGGTCTAGCGGCTTCCTACGAGCAGTACTTC
TRBV6-6	TRBJ2-7	TRBD1	NA	CATGQGAYEQYF	TGTGCCACAGGACAGGGGGCCTACGAGCAGTACTTC